The present T cell receptor beta chain was sequenced within a study of cytomegalovirus exposure and HLA in healthy donors. Study-level points and caveats: Many donors shared some public TCRs, even though most TCR sequences were rare. The classifier reportedly diagnosed cytomegalovirus status with high specificity and sensitivity.

Points on this clone: Antigen specificity is unknown.

CDR1 MNHEY and CDR2 SVGAGI come from the germline V gene. The J segment lost 13 bases and the V segment lost 0 bases, leaving 8 bases of the junction unmatched. CDR3 length: 13 residues. The table came from immunoSEQ multiplex PCR; TCRdb's copy has only in-frame clones and leaves some out. The sample carries 150,000 to 200,000 clones, more than 70% recorded once. Sequencing was done on a sample of PBMCs. This chain connects TRBV6-5 to TRBJ1-1; TRBD1 matches at 7 bases. This TCR was sampled from a woman aged 18-29 years in good health and CMV-seronegative. The CDR3 loop is CASSYSIRDRRFF. The CDR3 nucleotides are TGTGCCAGCAGTTACTCGATCCGGGACAGACGTTTCTTT.